The entry that follows covers one T cell receptor (beta chain) sequence. Antigen: not known. This specimen comes from a study of cytomegalovirus exposure and HLA in healthy donors. The CDR3 is made up of 14 amino acids. CDR1 SNHLY and CDR2 FYNNEI come from the germline V gene. V was shortened by 8 bases and J by 0 bases, with 13 bases between the two germline ends. Only in-frame clones appear in the TCRdb table, and some are missing; sequencing was by immunoSEQ multiplex PCR. Among roughly 150,000 clones, 85% to 90% were seen once, and the ten largest hold approximately 3.1%. Study findings and constraints: The study recorded 164 TCR beta chains that were cytomegalovirus-associated. In a later analysis, first-cohort TCR clusters were found to tend to co-occur in the 100 to 150 validation repertoires.

Sequencing was carried out using PBMCs. The TCR comes from a man aged 18-30 years in good health and CMV-seronegative. This rearrangement joins TRBV2 to TRBJ1-2; no firm D call. The CDR3 loop reads CASVIREANYGYTF. In DNA, the CDR3 is TGTGCCAGCGTCATCCGGGAAGCTAACTATGGCTACACCTTC.